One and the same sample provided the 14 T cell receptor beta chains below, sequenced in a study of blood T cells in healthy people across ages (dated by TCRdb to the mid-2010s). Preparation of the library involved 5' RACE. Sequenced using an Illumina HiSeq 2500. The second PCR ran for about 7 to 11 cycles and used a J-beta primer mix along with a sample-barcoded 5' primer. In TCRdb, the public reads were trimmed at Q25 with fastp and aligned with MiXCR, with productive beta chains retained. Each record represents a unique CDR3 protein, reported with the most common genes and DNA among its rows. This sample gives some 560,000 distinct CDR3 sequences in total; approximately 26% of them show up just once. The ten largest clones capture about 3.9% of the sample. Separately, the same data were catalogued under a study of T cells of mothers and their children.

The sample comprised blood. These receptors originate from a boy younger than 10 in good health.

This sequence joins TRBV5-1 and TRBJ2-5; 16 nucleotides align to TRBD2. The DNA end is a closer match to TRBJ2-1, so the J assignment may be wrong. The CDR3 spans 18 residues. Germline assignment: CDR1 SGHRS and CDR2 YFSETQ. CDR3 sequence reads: CASSWTGLAGGIYNEQFF. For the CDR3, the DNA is TGCGCCAGCAGCTGGACGGGACTAGCGGGAGGGATTTACAATGAGCAGTTCTTC.

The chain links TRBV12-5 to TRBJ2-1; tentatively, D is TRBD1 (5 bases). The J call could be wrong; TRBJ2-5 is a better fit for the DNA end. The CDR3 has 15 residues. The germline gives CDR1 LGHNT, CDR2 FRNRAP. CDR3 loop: CASGLVQELQETQYF. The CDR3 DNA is TGTGCTAGTGGTTTGGTACAGGAGCTCCAAGAGACCCAGTACTTC.

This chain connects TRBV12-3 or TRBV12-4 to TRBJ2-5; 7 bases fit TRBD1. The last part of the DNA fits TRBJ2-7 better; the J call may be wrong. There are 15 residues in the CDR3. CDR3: CASRGYRGSSYEQYF. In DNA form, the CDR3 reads TGTGCCAGCAGGGGGTACAGGGGTAGCTCCTACGAGCAGTACTTC.

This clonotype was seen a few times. The chain's CDR3 is CASSALNMYIQYF. CDR3 DNA: TGTGCCAGCAGCGCCCTGAATATGTACATTCAGTACTTC. This chain joins TRBV7-2 and TRBJ2-4; the D is unclear. The V and J ends lost 5 bases and 8 bases respectively, with 13 bases between them. The CDR3 contains 13 residues. CDR1 and CDR2 (germline): SGHTA, FQGNSA.

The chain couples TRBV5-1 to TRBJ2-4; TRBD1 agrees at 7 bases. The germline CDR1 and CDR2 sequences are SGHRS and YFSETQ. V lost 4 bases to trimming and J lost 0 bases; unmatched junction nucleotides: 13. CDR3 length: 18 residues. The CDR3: CASSVGLGQTLAKNIQYF. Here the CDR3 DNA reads TGCGCCAGCAGCGTAGGTCTGGGACAGACTTTAGCCAAAAACATTCAGTACTTC.

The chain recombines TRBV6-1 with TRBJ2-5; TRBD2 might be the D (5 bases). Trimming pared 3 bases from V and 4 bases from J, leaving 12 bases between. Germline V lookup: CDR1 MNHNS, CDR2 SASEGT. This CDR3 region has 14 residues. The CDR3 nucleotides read TGTGCCAGCAGTGAGCTAGCATGGGGAGAGACCCAGTACTTC. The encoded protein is CASSELAWGETQYF.

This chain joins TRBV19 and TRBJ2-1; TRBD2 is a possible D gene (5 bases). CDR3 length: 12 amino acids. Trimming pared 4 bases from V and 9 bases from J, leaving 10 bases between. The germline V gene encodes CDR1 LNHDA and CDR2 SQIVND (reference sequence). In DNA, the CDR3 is TGTGCCAGTAGTAGAGGACTGTTTGAGCAGTTCTTC. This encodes CASSRGLFEQFF.

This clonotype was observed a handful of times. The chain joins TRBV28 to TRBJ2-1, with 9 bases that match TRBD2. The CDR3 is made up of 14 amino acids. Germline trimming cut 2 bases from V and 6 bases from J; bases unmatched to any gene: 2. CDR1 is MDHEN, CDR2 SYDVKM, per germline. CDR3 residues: CASSLAGLANEQFF. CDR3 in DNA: TGTGCCAGCAGTTTAGCGGGACTAGCCAATGAGCAGTTCTTC.

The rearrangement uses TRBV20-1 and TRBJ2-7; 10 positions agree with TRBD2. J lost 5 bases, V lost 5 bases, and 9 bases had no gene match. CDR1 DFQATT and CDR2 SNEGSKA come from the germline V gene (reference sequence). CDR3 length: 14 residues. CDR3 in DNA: TGCAGTGCTGTTTCTAGCGGGAGTACCCACGAGCAGTACTTC. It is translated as CSAVSSGSTHEQYF.

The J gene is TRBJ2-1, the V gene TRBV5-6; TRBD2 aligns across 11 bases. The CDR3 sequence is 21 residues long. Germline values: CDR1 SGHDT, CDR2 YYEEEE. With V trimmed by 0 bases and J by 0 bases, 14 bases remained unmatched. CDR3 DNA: TGTGCCAGCAGCTTGGCCGGACCCCATCTAGCGGGGGGACTCTCCTACAATGAGCAGTTCTTC. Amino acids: CASSLAGPHLAGGLSYNEQFF.

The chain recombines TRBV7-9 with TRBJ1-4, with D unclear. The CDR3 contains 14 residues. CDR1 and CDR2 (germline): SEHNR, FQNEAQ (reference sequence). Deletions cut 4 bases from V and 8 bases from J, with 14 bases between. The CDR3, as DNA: TGTGCCAGCAGCTCTACGGGGTTATACGAAAAACTGTTTTTT. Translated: CASSSTGLYEKLFF. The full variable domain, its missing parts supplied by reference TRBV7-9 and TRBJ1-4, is DTGVSQNPRHKITKRGQNVTFRCDPISEHNRLYWYRQTLGQGPEFLTYFQNEAQLEKSRLLSDRFSAERPKGSFSTLEIQRTEQGDSAMYLCASSSTGLYEKLFFGSGTQLSVL.

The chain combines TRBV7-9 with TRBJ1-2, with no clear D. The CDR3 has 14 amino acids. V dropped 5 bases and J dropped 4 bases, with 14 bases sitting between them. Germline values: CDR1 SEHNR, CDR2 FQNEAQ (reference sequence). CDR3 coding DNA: TGTGCCAGCAGCCCCGGCGGGGAGGGCTATGGCTACACCTTC. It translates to CASSPGGEGYGYTF.

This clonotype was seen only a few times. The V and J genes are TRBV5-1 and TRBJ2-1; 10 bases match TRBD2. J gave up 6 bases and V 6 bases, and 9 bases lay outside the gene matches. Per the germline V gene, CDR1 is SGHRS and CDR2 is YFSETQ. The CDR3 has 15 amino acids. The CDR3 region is CASTVIAGGSNEQFF. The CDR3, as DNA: TGCGCCAGCACCGTTATAGCGGGAGGCTCCAATGAGCAGTTCTTC.

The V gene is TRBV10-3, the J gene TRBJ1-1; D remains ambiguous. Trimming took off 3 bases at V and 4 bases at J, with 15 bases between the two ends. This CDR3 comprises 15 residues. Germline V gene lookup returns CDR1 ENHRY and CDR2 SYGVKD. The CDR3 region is CAISEPGPTGTEAFF. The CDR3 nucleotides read TGTGCCATCAGTGAACCCGGACCGACGGGCACTGAAGCTTTCTTT.